The text below deals with one T cell receptor beta chain. The sample is drawn from a study of blood T cell repertoires in COVID-19. Background on the study: The samples span acute and convalescent COVID-19 from the United States, Italy and Spain. The cDNA or gDNA used as material had been derived from T cells, B-cell-depleted T cells, or PBMCs.

V lost 3 bases and J 8 bases, leaving 11 bases between the germline ends. The CDR3 is made up of 14 amino acids. CDR1 SNHLY and CDR2 FYNNEI come from the germline V gene. Original handling: Reference gene primers were amplified, and this amplification served to estimate nucleated cell counts. Libraries were prepared by immunoSEQ multiplex PCR; TCRdb keeps only in-frame clonotypes and omits some of them. V, J and clone size derive from that table, while D and trimming were established from the DNA sequence. The table records 200,000 to 300,000 clones, 81% of them present only once. Material: peripheral blood. The rearrangement joins TRBV2 to TRBJ1-6; the D gene is possibly TRBD1 (5 bases). This clonotype was sampled from an elderly woman with acute or convalescent COVID-19. CDR3 DNA: TGTGCCAGCAGTGAGGGCAGGGCGGATTCACCCCTCCACTTT. As protein: CASSEGRADSPLHF.